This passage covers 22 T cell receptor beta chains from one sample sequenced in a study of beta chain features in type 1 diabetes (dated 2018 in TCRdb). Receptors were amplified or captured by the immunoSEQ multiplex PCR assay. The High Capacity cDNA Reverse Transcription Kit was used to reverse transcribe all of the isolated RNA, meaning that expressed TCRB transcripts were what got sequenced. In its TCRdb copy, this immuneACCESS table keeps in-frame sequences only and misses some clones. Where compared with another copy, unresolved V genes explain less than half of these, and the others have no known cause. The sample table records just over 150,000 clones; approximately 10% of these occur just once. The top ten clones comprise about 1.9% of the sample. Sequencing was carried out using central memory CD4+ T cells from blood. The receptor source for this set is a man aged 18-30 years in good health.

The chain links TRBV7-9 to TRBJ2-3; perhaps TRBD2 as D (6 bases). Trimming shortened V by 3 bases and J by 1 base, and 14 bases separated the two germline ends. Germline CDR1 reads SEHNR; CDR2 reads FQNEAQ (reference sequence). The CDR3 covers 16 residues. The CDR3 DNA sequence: TGTGCCAGCAGCTTTATGGAGGGGATTCGCACAGATACGCAGTATTTT. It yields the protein CASSFMEGIRTDTQYF.

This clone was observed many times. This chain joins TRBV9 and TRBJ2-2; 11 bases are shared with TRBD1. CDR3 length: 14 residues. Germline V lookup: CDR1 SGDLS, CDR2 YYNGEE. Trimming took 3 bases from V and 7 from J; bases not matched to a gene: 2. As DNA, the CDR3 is TGTGCCAGCAGCGGGACAGGGGGCGTCGGGGAGCTGTTTTTT. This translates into CASSGTGGVGELFF.

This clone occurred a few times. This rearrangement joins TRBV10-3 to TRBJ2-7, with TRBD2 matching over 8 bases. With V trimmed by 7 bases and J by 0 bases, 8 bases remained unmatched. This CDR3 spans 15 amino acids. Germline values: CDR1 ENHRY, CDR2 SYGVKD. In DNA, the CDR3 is TGTGCCATCAAGGGCTCTACTAGCGGCTCCTACGAGCAGTACTTC. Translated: CAIKGSTSGSYEQYF.

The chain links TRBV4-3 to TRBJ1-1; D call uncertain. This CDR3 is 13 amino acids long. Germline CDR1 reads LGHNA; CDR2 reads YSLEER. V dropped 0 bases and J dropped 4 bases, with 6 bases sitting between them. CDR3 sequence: CASSQDGSTEAFF. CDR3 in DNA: TGCGCCAGCAGCCAAGATGGTAGCACTGAAGCTTTCTTT.

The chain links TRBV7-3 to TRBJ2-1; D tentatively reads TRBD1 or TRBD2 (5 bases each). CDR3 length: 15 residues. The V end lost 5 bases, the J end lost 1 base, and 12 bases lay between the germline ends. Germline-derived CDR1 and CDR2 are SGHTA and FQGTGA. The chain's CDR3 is CASSLSGPSYNEQFF. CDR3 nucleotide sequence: TGTGCCAGCAGCCTTTCGGGACCTTCCTACAATGAGCAGTTCTTC.

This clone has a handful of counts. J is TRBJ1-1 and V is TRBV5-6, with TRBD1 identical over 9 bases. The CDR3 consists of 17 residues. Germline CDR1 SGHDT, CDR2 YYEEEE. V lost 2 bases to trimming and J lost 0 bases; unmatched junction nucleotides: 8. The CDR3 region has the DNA TGTGCCAGCAGCTTCCGGGACAGGGACTTTTTGAACACTGAAGCTTTCTTT. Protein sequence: CASSFRDRDFLNTEAFF.

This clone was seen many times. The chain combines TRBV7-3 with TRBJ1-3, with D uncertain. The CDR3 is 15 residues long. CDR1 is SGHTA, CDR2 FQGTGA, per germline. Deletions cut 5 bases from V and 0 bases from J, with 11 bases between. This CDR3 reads CASSPTGFSGNTIYF. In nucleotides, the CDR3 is TGTGCCAGCAGCCCCACGGGATTCTCTGGAAACACCATATATTTT.

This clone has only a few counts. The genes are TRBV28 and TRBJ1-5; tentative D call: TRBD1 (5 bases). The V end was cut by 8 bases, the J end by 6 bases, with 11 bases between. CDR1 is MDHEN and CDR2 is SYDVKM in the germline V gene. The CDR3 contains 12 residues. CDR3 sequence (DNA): TGTGCCAGCCTCTTAAGGGGTCAGCCCCAGCATTTT. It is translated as CASLLRGQPQHF.

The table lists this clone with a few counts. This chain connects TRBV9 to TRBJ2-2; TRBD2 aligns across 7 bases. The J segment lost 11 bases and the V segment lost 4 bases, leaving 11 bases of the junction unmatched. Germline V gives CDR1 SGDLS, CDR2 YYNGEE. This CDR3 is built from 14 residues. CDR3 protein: CASSFRSGASELFF. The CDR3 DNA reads TGTGCCAGCAGCTTTAGGAGCGGGGCGAGCGAGCTGTTTTTT.

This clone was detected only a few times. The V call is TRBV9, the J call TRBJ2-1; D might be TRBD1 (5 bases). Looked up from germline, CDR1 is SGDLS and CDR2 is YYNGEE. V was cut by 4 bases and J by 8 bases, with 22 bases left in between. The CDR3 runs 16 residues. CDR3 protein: CASSPTSQGIKYEQFF. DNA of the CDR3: TGTGCCAGCAGCCCCACTTCTCAGGGCATAAAGTATGAGCAGTTCTTC.

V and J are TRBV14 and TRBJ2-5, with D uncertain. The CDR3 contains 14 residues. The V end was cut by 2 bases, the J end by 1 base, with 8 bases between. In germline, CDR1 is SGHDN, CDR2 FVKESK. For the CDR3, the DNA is TGTGCCAGCAGCCAACGGTGGGGCCAAGAGACCCAGTACTTC. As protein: CASSQRWGQETQYF.

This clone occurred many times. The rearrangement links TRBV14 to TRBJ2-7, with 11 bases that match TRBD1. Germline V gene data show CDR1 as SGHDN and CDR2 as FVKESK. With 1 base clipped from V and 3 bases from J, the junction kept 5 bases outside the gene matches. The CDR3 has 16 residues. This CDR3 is CASSQGRTGGIYEQYF. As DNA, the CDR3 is TGTGCCAGCAGCCAAGGGAGGACAGGGGGCATCTACGAGCAGTACTTC.

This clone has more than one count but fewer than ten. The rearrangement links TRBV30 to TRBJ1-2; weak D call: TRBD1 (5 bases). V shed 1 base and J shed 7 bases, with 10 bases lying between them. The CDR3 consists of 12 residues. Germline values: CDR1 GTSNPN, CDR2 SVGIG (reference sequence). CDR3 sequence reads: CAWSAGRVGYTF. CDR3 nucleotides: TGTGCCTGGAGTGCAGGCAGGGTTGGCTACACCTTC.

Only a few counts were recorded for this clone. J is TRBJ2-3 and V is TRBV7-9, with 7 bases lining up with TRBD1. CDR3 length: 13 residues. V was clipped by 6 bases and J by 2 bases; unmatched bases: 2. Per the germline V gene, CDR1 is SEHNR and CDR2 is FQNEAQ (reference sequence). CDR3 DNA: TGTGCCAGCAGTACAGGGGCCACAGATACGCAGTATTTT. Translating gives CASSTGATDTQYF.

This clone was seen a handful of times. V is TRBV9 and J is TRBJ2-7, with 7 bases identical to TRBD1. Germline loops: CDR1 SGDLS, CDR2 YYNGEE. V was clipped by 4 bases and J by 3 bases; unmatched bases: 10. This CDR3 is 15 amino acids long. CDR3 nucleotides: TGTGCCAGCAGCCCATCCGGGGCAGGGGGCTACGAGCAGTACTTC. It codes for CASSPSGAGGYEQYF.

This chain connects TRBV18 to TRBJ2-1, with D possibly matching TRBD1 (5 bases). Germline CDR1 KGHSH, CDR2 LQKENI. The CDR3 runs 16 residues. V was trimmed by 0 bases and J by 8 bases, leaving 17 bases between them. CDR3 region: CASSPPQGLDVDEQFF. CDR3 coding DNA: TGTGCCAGCTCACCACCGCAGGGTTTAGACGTAGATGAGCAGTTCTTC.

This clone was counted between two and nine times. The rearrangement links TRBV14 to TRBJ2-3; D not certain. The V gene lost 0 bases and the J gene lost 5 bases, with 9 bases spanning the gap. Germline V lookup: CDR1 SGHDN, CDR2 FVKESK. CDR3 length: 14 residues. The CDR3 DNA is TGTGCCAGCAGCCAAGATTTGGTAGGAGATACGCAGTATTTT. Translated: CASSQDLVGDTQYF.

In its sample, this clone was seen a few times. The CDR3, as DNA: TGTGCCAGCAGTTTCCGGGAGGGGGACGAGCAGTACTTC. This gives the protein CASSFREGDEQYF. The chain recombines TRBV27 with TRBJ2-7; 8 nucleotides align to TRBD2. CDR1 MNHEY and CDR2 SMNVEV come from the germline V gene (reference sequence). This CDR3 region has 13 residues. V dropped 3 bases and J dropped 5; count of bases not matched to a gene: 3.

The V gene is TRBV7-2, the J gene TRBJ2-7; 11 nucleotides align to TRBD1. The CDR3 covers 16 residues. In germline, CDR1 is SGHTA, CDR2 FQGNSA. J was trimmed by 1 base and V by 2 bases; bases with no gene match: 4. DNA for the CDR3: TGTGCCAGCAGCTTAAGGACAGGGGGCATTTCCTACGAGCAGTACTTC. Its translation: CASSLRTGGISYEQYF.

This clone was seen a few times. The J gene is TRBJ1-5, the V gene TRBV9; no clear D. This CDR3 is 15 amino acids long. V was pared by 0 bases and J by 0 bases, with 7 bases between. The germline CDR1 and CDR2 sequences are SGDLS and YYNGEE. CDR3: CASSVGTNSNQPQHF. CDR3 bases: TGTGCCAGCAGCGTAGGCACGAATAGCAATCAGCCCCAGCATTTT.

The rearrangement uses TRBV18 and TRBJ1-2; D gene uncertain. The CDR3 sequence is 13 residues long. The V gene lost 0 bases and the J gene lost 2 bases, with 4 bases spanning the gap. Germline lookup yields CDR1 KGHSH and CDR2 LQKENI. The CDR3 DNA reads TGTGCCAGCTCACCACCAGAGAACTATGGCTACACCTTC. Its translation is CASSPPENYGYTF.

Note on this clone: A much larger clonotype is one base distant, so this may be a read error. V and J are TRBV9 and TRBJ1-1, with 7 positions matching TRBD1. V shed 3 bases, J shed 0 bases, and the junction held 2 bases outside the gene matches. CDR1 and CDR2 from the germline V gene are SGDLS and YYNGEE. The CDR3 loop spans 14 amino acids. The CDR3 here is CASSAGTVNTEAFF. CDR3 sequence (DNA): TGTGCCAGCAGCGCAGGGACAGTGAACACTGAAGCTTTCTTT.